This is a list of T cell receptor beta chains from one sample in a study of prognosis after radiotherapy for stage I lung cancer. MiXCR was run by TCRdb on the multiplex PCR reads, yielding one entry per CDR3 protein. This table has roughly 30,000 distinct CDR3 sequences, less than 40% appearing once. Sequencing used PBMCs, obtained before or after stereotactic body radiation therapy (not recorded which). All receptors derive from a donor over 45 with non-small cell lung cancer. The CDR3 runs from the conserved cysteine through the conserved F or W. Each record gives: clone size, D gene, V gene, J gene, CDR3 DNA, CDR3 protein. D genes are given only for firm matches. Size tells how often a clone was seen (once, few, many) or the class of an expanded clone, and some rows leave it out.

clone_size: many; d_call: .; v_call: TRBV7-8; j_call: TRBJ1-5; cdr3_nt: TGTGCCAGCAGCTCCGCAGGGGTTAGCAATCAGCCCCAGCATTTT; cdr3_aa: CASSSAGVSNQPQHF
clone_size: many; d_call: TRBD2; v_call: TRBV3-1; j_call: TRBJ2-2; cdr3_nt: TGTGCCAGCAGGCTTACTAGCGGGGGGGCCGGGGAGCTGTTTTTT; cdr3_aa: CASRLTSGGAGELFF
clone_size: many; d_call: .; v_call: TRBV4-1; j_call: TRBJ2-7; cdr3_nt: TGCGCCAGCAGCCAAGTTGCTAGTCAAGTCGGCGAGCAGTACTTC; cdr3_aa: CASSQVASQVGEQYF
clone_size: .; d_call: .; v_call: TRBV9; j_call: TRBJ2-5; cdr3_nt: TGTGCCAGCAGCGTAGCCTATGGGGAAGAGACCCAGTACTTC; cdr3_aa: CASSVAYGEETQYF
clone_size: .; d_call: .; v_call: TRBV7-9; j_call: TRBJ1-1; cdr3_nt: TGTGCCAGCACCAGAGTGGGGAACTGGCAGAACACTGAAGCTTTCTTT; cdr3_aa: CASTRVGNWQNTEAFF
clone_size: few; d_call: TRBD1; v_call: TRBV19; j_call: TRBJ1-6; cdr3_nt: TGTGCCAGTAGTGAGGACAGGGGGCTTTATTCACCCCTCCACTTT; cdr3_aa: CASSEDRGLYSPLHF
clone_size: many; d_call: TRBD2; v_call: TRBV19; j_call: TRBJ2-1; cdr3_nt: TGTGCCAGTAGTGAGCATCACCCGGGACTAGCTTTGTCTTGGGGGAACAATGAGCAGTTCTTC; cdr3_aa: CASSEHHPGLALSWGNNEQFF
clone_size: many; d_call: TRBD1; v_call: TRBV5-6; j_call: TRBJ2-2; cdr3_nt: TGTGCCAGCAGCTTGGTTCGGACAGGGAGCACCGGGGAGCTGTTTTTT; cdr3_aa: CASSLVRTGSTGELFF
clone_size: few; d_call: .; v_call: TRBV6-2/TRBV6-3; j_call: TRBJ2-7; cdr3_nt: TGTGCCAGCAGTTACCTCACGTACGAGCAGTACTTC; cdr3_aa: CASSYLTYEQYF
clone_size: .; d_call: .; v_call: TRBV5-1; j_call: TRBJ2-3; cdr3_nt: TGCGCCAGCAGCTTGGTAAGGACAGTGGCTTTTCCAGATACGCAGTATTTT; cdr3_aa: CASSLVRTVAFPDTQYF
clone_size: many; d_call: .; v_call: TRBV6-5; j_call: TRBJ2-2; cdr3_nt: TGTGCCAGCAGTTACTCGGGGAACACCGGGGAGCTGTTTTTT; cdr3_aa: CASSYSGNTGELFF
clone_size: .; d_call: .; v_call: TRBV28; j_call: TRBJ2-7; cdr3_nt: TGTGCCAGAATACCGGGACTGGGTGGCGAGCAGTACTTC; cdr3_aa: CARIPGLGGEQYF
clone_size: .; d_call: .; v_call: TRBV6-2/TRBV6-3; j_call: TRBJ1-5; cdr3_nt: TGTGCCAGCAGCGACAGAACCAATCATCCCCATCATTTT; cdr3_aa: CASSDRTNHPHHF
clone_size: .; d_call: .; v_call: TRBV6-1; j_call: TRBJ1-6; cdr3_nt: TGTGCCAGCAGCGCCTACAATTCAACACTCCACTTT; cdr3_aa: CASSAYNSTLHF
clone_size: .; d_call: TRBD1; v_call: TRBV7-2; j_call: TRBJ2-2; cdr3_nt: TGTGCCAGCAGCTTAGACAGGGGCCGTGGGGAGCTGTTTTTT; cdr3_aa: CASSLDRGRGELFF
clone_size: few; d_call: TRBD1; v_call: TRBV29-1; j_call: TRBJ1-1; cdr3_nt: TGCAGCGTTGAATGGACAGGGAACACTGAAGCTTTCTTT; cdr3_aa: CSVEWTGNTEAFF
clone_size: many; d_call: TRBD1; v_call: TRBV5-1; j_call: TRBJ2-1; cdr3_nt: TGCGCCAGCAGCCTTCGACAGGGGGCGAACAATGAGCAGTTCTTC; cdr3_aa: CASSLRQGANNEQFF
clone_size: once; d_call: TRBD2; v_call: TRBV6-4; j_call: TRBJ2-3; cdr3_nt: TGTGCCAGCAGTAACTCGCCGCTAGCGGGACGGGCGCAGTATTTT; cdr3_aa: CASSNSPLAGRAQYF
clone_size: many; d_call: .; v_call: TRBV3-1; j_call: TRBJ1-6; cdr3_nt: TGTGCCAGCAGCCCCTATTCAGGGATTAATTCACCCCTCCACTTT; cdr3_aa: CASSPYSGINSPLHF
clone_size: .; d_call: TRBD2; v_call: TRBV27; j_call: TRBJ2-3; cdr3_nt: TGTGCCAGCAGTGCCTCCCTTCTTAGCGGGAGGGCAGTTAATACGCAGTATTTT; cdr3_aa: CASSASLLSGRAVNTQYF
clone_size: many; d_call: TRBD1; v_call: TRBV12-5; j_call: TRBJ2-7; cdr3_nt: TGTGCTAGTGGTTCATCCGGGACAGTAAGCGTGATTTACTTC; cdr3_aa: CASGSSGTVSVIYF
clone_size: many; d_call: TRBD1; v_call: TRBV6-1; j_call: TRBJ1-4; cdr3_nt: TGTGCCAGCAGGGAACAGGGGTTCGACGAAAAACTGTTTTTT; cdr3_aa: CASREQGFDEKLFF
clone_size: many; d_call: TRBD2; v_call: TRBV6-2/TRBV6-3; j_call: TRBJ2-1; cdr3_nt: TGTGCCAGCAGTCCCGGGACTAGCAGCAAGGCCAATGAGCAGTTCTTC; cdr3_aa: CASSPGTSSKANEQFF
clone_size: .; d_call: TRBD1; v_call: TRBV5-5; j_call: TRBJ1-5; cdr3_nt: TGTGCCAGCAGAAAGGGACAGGGGGGCAATCAGCCCCAGCATTTT; cdr3_aa: CASRKGQGGNQPQHF
clone_size: .; d_call: .; v_call: TRBV3-1; j_call: TRBJ2-2; cdr3_nt: TGTGACAGCAGCCGTAGTGACACCGGGGAGCTGTTTTTT; cdr3_aa: CDSSRSDTGELFF
clone_size: .; d_call: .; v_call: TRBV6-2/TRBV6-3; j_call: TRBJ2-1; cdr3_nt: TGTGTCAGCAGACCCCGGGATCGGGATACGGATGAGCAGTTCTTC; cdr3_aa: CVSRPRDRDTDEQFF
clone_size: .; d_call: .; v_call: TRBV11-2; j_call: TRBJ2-2; cdr3_nt: TGTGCCAGCAGCAACCAAGCAGGGACCGGGGAGCTGTTTTTT; cdr3_aa: CASSNQAGTGELFF
clone_size: many; d_call: .; v_call: TRBV6-2/TRBV6-3; j_call: TRBJ1-5; cdr3_nt: TGTGCCACGATGATAGACAGTTTCAATCAGCCCCAGCATTTT; cdr3_aa: CATMIDSFNQPQHF
clone_size: many; d_call: .; v_call: TRBV28; j_call: TRBJ2-5; cdr3_nt: TGTGCCAGCAGCCGGGGTGGCACGAAGACCCAGTACTTC; cdr3_aa: CASSRGGTKTQYF
clone_size: .; d_call: .; v_call: TRBV5-1; j_call: TRBJ2-7; cdr3_nt: TGCGCCAGCAGCTTGGTTTTAGGCGGTTACGAGCAGTACTTC; cdr3_aa: CASSLVLGGYEQYF
clone_size: many; d_call: .; v_call: TRBV7-9; j_call: TRBJ2-7; cdr3_nt: TGTGCCAGCAGCTTAGCCGGGAGCGCCTCCTACGAGCAGTACTTC; cdr3_aa: CASSLAGSASYEQYF
clone_size: .; d_call: TRBD1; v_call: TRBV18; j_call: TRBJ1-4; cdr3_nt: TGTGCCAGCTCGCCTAAGGACAGGGTGGAGGAAAAACTGTTTTTT; cdr3_aa: CASSPKDRVEEKLFF
clone_size: medium-sized; d_call: .; v_call: TRBV28; j_call: TRBJ2-7; cdr3_nt: TGTGCCAGCAGCACTCCCGACAGGCTCGAGCAGTACTTC; cdr3_aa: CASSTPDRLEQYF
clone_size: many; d_call: .; v_call: TRBV5-1; j_call: TRBJ2-1; cdr3_nt: TGCGCCAGCAGCCCCAGTTCGGGGCCCTACAATGAGCAGTTCTTC; cdr3_aa: CASSPSSGPYNEQFF